The 3 T cell receptor beta chains below were found in one sample sequenced in a study of CD8 T cells in ankylosing spondylitis. Findings and caveats of the study: A motif in TCR beta, a set of eight highly homologous variants, appeared characteristic of ankylosing spondylitis blood.

Their target antigens are unknown. TCRdb analysed the 5' RACE reads with MiXCR anew, one entry per CDR3 protein. The sample records approximately 540,000 distinct CDR3 sequences, roughly 13% being singletons. The specimen was blood, either unsorted or a sorted T cell fraction (not recorded which). The source of these receptors is a male donor with ankylosing spondylitis.

This clonotype was picked up many times. The chain combines TRBV20-1 with TRBJ2-3; 9 bases are a match to TRBD1. Looked up from germline, CDR1 is DFQATT and CDR2 is SNEGSKA (reference sequence). CDR3 length equals 17 residues. V lost 0 bases to trimming and J lost 4 bases; unmatched junction nucleotides: 11. Here the CDR3 DNA reads TGCAGTGCTAGAGACTTCCCGGGACAGGGCCGGCCAGATACGCAGTATTTT. It encodes CSARDFPGQGRPDTQYF.

This clonotype was recorded a few times. This sequence joins TRBV29-1 and TRBJ2-3; 11 bases are shared with TRBD2. This CDR3 has 16 amino acids. V was clipped by 4 bases and J by 1 base; unmatched bases: 7. Germline CDR1 and CDR2: SQVTM and ANQGSEA. The CDR3: CSVAGTSGTGTDTQYF. The CDR3 DNA sequence: TGCAGCGTTGCGGGGACTAGCGGTACCGGCACAGATACGCAGTATTTT.

This rearrangement joins TRBV18 to TRBJ2-5; 8 bases fit TRBD1. Germline-derived CDR1 and CDR2 are KGHSH and LQKENI. The CDR3 extends over 15 amino acids. The V segment lost 5 bases and the J segment 5 bases; nucleotides outside the gene matches: 10. CDR3 coding DNA: TGTGCCAGCTCATTACGGACAGGGATGGACGAGACCCAGTACTTC. Protein: CASSLRTGMDETQYF. The full variable domain, its missing parts supplied by reference TRBV18 and TRBJ2-5, is NAGVMQNPRHLVRRRGQEARLRCSPMKGHSHVYWYRQLPEEGLKFMVYLQKENIIDESGMPKERFSAEFPKEGPSILRIQQVVRGDSAAYFCASSLRTGMDETQYFGPGTRLLVL.